This TCR beta chain was profiled in a study of cytomegalovirus exposure and HLA in healthy donors (TCRdb year 2017). Turning to the overall study: An earlier analysis of 587 of the donors reported approximately 280 Gb of sequence data and 95 million to 120 million unique TCR beta sequences obtained from roughly 180 million T cells. Of the roughly 420 genotyped donors, 65% to 90% were placed in the genetic ancestry cluster associated with self-reported Caucasian donors. To predict cytomegalovirus infection status, the study combined high-throughput TCR immunosequencing, statistical association of individual TCRs with disease status, and machine learning. Besides the first cohort of 550 to 750 subjects, a separate validation cohort made up of 120 different subjects was used. Across roughly 420 genotyped donors of the cohort, an average of approximately 240,000 unique TCR beta nucleotide sequences per donor were sequenced, and approximately 19% of those sequences were non-productive. A later analysis re-examined previously published TCR beta repertoires from about 670 donors and added high-resolution HLA genotyping to investigate patterns of TCR occurrence. Typing coverage varied by locus: roughly 629-640 donors for A, B, C, DRB1 and DQB1; more than 500 for DQA1; more than 600 for DPA1; about 450 for DPB1. A few DR-DQ haplotypes were treated as single units for association and clustering because of strong linkage in the cohort. Donor age, sex, ethnicity and CMV serostatus were compiled alongside the repertoire data. Class I and class II HLA loci were covered by the typing at four-digit resolution. Rather than drawing on any new phenotypic data, the later analysis identified candidate immune exposures from TCR beta sequences and the way those sequences occurred across donors. An earlier analysis of a few hundred of the donors applied high-throughput TCR beta sequencing to assess whether each TCR beta V gene segment acted as functional or pseudogenic. Using immunosequencing, the study profiled T cell repertoires from around 680 subjects and related those repertoires to cytomegalovirus serostatus. Every discovery cohort repertoire had been produced on one sequencing platform. The study was designed to test whether signatures of past pathogen exposure could be identified by cataloging public T cell receptors. In a later genetic analysis, genome-wide SNP genotypes for about three fifths of the roughly 670 donors were used, and that subset was treated as a discovery cohort. Roughly 310 gigabases of sequencing data and tens of millions of unique TCR sequences were included in an early release covering several hundred HLA-typed donors.

The cohort was made up of approximately 670 healthy bone marrow donors. Cohort members were all nominally healthy when sampled, although unrecorded immune exposures were likely present. The donor tested CMV seronegative, placing the donor among the 350 or so seronegative members of the cohort. Each donor provided a peripheral blood sample, and peripheral blood mononuclear cells were used for TCR beta sequencing. Genomic DNA was extracted from the blood cell samples with the Qiagen DNeasy Blood Extraction Kit. With regard to this clone: This clone's antigen is unknown. No base quality values were provided; no much bigger clone lies one nucleotide off.

The full study reports these points: A further reported finding was that TCR beta sequences accurately predicted the HLA-A and HLA-B alleles for most subjects in the first cohort. In a later genetic analysis, fewer N-insertions in productive TCRs were reported among donors in an Asian-associated ancestry cluster than the roughly 700-donor mean. Three of the identified cytomegalovirus-associated TCR beta chains were confirmed in vitro to be specific for cytomegalovirus antigens. The only immune exposure information available for the cohort was CMV serostatus. Strong co-occurrence of HLA alleles, especially DR and DQ, made assigning TCR associations to individual alleles difficult. Across donors, most TCR sequences were observed very rarely, whereas some public TCRs were present in many individuals. In a later analysis, HLA-associated TCR beta chains were found to be more clonally expanded and to have lower generation probabilities than equally common non-associated chains. In both the original and validation cohorts, the classifier was reported to diagnose cytomegalovirus status with high specificity and sensitivity. In a later analysis, the rate of TCR association differed among HLA loci, with DRB1 alleles having the most associated TCRs and HLA-C alleles having the fewest. V-gene and J-gene trimming of TCR beta chains was associated with a missense DCLRE1C variant in a later genetic analysis, and the association was replicated in an independent cohort. In a later analysis, several top co-occurrence clusters were reported to appear linked to parvovirus B19, influenza, CMV and Epstein-Barr virus. Because HLA typing was missing for some donors at each locus, association tests included only the typed subset. In this cohort, only TCR beta chains were sequenced, and detectable features were limited by the absence of alpha or paired-chain data. The sequencing pipeline was judged likely to have produced a cluster of highly shared sequence variants as a technical artifact. In an earlier analysis of fewer than 700 of the donors, most TCR beta V segments appeared in productive rearrangements about 90% or about 30% of the time, broadly matching IMGT annotations. The earlier analysis of almost 600 of the donors excluded approximately 17 rarely observed V segments, including chromosome 9 orphons, because counts were too low. A later analysis found that most CMV-associated TCR beta chains appeared HLA-restricted, with HLA associations seemingly driven largely by CMV exposure. The authors suggested that the approach could potentially be generalized to other disease states and immunological phenotypes. A later analysis associated 16,951 TCR beta sequences with specific HLA alleles at a false discovery rate of 0.05. Because the 87-base-pair reads could not distinguish some IMGT-functional V segments, including TRBV6-2 and TRBV6-3, those segments were excluded. The study gave a list of around 170 TCR beta chains associated with cytomegalovirus. Linkage disequilibrium might explain the correlated functional status among segregating V segments, but an unknown experimental factor could not be excluded. Presence/absence analyses assumed roughly uniform sequencing depth across donors, an assumption that may not hold.

The junction shows trimming of 7 bases on V and 5 bases on J, and the gene matches do not reach 11 bases of it. CDR1 and CDR2, per the germline V gene (reference sequence), are LNHDA and SQIVND. Counted from cysteine to phenylalanine, this CDR3 has 16 amino acids. Left in the record is the CDR3 DNA by itself, 48 bases read in frame from the first base. The library was generated by the immunoSEQ multiplex PCR assay. The multiplex PCR relied on a mix of 60 forward primers for TCR Vbeta segments and 13 reverse primers for TCR Jbeta segments. A multiplex PCR assay on genomic DNA amplified the CDR3 region of rearranged TCR beta genes. The amplified TCR beta libraries were sequenced on the Illumina HiSeq System as 87-base-pair reads. Processing in the source paper ran as follows. Across the 700 or so repertoires, a later analysis counted approximately 83 million unique TCR beta chains, around 11 million of which were shared by at least two donors. Raw reads were error-corrected and collapsed into unique sequences with a nearest-neighbor algorithm that merged closely related sequences to remove PCR and sequencing errors. V, D and J gene segments were assigned by aligning CDR3 sequences to IMGT reference sequences. Each retained sequence needed at least a six-nucleotide match to both a V gene segment and a J gene segment. Rearrangements were classified as productive when the CDR3 lacked stop codons and remained in frame with V and J, and all other rearrangements were classified as non-productive. CDR3 was defined by IMGT convention, running from the second conserved V-encoded cysteine to the conserved J-encoded phenylalanine. The earlier analysis of about 500 of the donors excluded sequences that lacked an unambiguous match to a single V gene segment. An earlier analysis of over 450 of the donors classified V segments as functional when productive rearrangements were above 56.7% and as segregating when the standard deviation between donors was above 5%. A statistical classification framework was developed to diagnose cytomegalovirus status using the catalog of TCR beta chain sequences. In a later analysis, TCR nucleotide sequences were compared against IMGT/GENE-DB human TR gene sequences so that V and J genes could be assigned. Using the TCRdist pipeline, a later analysis assigned CDR3 sequences along with most-parsimonious VDJ recombination scenarios. A later analysis defined each TCR beta chain by its CDR3 amino acid sequence plus V-gene family, and excluded reads lacking a unique V-gene family. A later analysis removed 592 highly shared, low-generation-probability nucleotide sequences to deal with suspected cross-contamination and a sequencing artifact. For each public chain, a later analysis derived a clonal expansion index from normalized ranks of inferred template counts within each repertoire. In a later analysis, generation probabilities were computed with a VDJ recombination model fitted to out-of-frame rearrangements, and the resulting probabilities were checked against IGoR. Hypergeometric tests were used in a later analysis to score TCR-TCR, TCR-HLA and TCR-CMV co-occurrence, with a repertoire-size bias correction applied to the TCR pairs. In a later analysis, false discovery rates were estimated by permuting HLA or CMV assignments 20 times. In a later analysis, co-occurring TCRs were grouped with DBSCAN, and TCRdist sequence similarity was added when clustering was performed within HLA-allele-positive subsets. Repertoires with fewer than 30,000 or more than 120,000 public chains, plus five repertoires with anomalous nucleotide sharing, were excluded from co-occurrence clustering. TCRdb retrieved this table from immuneACCESS and kept in-frame rearrangements only. Not all clones are present; in checked studies, unresolved V genes account for under half, and no reason is known for the remainder. Clone size and the V and J calls come from that table; the DNA yielded D and trimming. Across this sample there are 200,000 to 250,000 clones, with over 75% seen only once. In total, the top ten clones hold around 2% of the sample.

The V and J genes are TRBV19 and TRBJ2-1; the junction holds 10 bases that match TRBD2. The sample comprised PBMCs. The clonotype was recovered from a man younger than 35 in good health and CMV-seronegative. The sequenced DNA: TGTGCCAGTACATCTAGCGGGGGAACGGGGGACAATGAGCAGTTCTTC. It translates to CASTSSGGTGDNEQFF. Extended through the reference TRBV19 and TRBJ2-1 proteins, this CDR3 yields the full variable domain: DGGITQSPKYLFRKEGQNVTLSCEQNLNHDAMYWYRQDPGQGLRLIYYSQIVNDFQKGDIAEGYSVSREKKESFPLTVTSAQKNPTAFYLCASTSSGGTGDNEQFFGPGTRLTVL.